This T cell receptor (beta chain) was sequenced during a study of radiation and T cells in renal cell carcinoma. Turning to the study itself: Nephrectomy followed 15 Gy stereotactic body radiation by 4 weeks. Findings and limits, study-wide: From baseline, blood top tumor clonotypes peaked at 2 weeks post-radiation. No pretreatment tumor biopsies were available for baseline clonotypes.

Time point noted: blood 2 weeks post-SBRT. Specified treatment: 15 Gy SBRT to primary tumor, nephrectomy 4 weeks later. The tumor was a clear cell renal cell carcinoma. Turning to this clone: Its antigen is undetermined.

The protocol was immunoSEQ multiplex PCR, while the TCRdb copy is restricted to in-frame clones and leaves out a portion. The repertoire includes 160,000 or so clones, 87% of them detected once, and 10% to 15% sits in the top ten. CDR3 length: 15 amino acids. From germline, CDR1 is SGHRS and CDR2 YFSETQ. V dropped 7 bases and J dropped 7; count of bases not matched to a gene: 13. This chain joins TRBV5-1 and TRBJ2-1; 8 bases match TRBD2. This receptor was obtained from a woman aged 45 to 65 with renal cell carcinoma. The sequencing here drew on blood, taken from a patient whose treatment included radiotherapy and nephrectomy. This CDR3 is CASQHERGSGNEQFF. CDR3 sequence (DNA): TGCGCCAGCCAGCATGAGCGGGGGTCGGGGAATGAGCAGTTCTTC.